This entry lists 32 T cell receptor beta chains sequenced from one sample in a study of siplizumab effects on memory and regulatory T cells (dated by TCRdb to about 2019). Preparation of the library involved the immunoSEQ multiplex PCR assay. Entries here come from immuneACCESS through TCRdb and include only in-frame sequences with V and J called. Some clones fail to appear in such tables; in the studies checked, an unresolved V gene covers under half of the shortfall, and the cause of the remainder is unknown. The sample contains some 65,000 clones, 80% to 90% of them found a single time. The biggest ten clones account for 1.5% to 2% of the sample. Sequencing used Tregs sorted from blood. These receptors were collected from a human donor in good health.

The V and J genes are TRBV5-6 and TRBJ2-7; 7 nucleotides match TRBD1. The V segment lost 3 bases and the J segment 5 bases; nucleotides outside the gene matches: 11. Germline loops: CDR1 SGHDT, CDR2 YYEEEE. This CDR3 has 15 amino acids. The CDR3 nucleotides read TGTGCCAGCAGCTCCAAAACGACAGGGCCGGACGAGCAGTACTTC. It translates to CASSSKTTGPDEQYF.

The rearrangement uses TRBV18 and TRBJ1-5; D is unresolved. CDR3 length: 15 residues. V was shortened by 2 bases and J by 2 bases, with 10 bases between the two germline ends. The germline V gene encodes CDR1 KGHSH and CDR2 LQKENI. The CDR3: CASSPSINGNQPQHF. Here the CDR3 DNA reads TGTGCCAGCTCACCATCGATCAATGGCAATCAGCCCCAGCATTTT.

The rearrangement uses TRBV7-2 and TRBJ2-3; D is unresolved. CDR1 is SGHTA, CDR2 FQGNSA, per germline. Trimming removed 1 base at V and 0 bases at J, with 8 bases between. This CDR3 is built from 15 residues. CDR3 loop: CASSLDYTSTDTQYF. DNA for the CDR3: TGTGCCAGCAGCTTAGACTACACTAGCACAGATACGCAGTATTTT.

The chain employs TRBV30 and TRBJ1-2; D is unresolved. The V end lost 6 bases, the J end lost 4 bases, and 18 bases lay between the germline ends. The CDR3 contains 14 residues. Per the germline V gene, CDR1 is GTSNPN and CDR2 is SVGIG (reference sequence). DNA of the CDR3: TGTGCCTGTCCCCAGAAAGGGATGGCCTATGGCTACACCTTC. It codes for CACPQKGMAYGYTF.

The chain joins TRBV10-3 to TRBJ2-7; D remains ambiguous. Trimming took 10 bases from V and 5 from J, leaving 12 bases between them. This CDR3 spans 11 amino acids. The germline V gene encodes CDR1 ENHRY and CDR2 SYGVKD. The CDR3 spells CATQRSDEQYF. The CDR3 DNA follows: TGTGCCACCCAAAGGTCCGACGAGCAGTACTTC.

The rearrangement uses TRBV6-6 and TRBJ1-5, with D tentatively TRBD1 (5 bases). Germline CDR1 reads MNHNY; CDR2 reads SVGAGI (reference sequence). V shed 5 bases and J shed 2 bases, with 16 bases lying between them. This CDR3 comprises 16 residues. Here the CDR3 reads CASSRLGRGGNQPQHF. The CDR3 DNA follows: TGTGCCAGCAGTCGCCTGGGTAGGGGAGGCAATCAGCCCCAGCATTTT.

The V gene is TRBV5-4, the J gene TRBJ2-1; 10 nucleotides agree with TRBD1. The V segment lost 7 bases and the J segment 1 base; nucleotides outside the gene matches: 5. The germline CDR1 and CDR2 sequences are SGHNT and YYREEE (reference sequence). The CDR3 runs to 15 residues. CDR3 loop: CASGRQGASYNEQFF. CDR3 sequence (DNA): TGTGCCAGCGGTCGACAGGGGGCGTCCTACAATGAGCAGTTCTTC.

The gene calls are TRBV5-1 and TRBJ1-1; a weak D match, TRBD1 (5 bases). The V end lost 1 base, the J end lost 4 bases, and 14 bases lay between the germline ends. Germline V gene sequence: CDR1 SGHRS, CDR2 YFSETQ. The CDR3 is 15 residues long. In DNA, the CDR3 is TGCGCCAGCAGCTTGCAGGGTTTGACTAGCACTGAAGCTTTCTTT. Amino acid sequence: CASSLQGLTSTEAFF.

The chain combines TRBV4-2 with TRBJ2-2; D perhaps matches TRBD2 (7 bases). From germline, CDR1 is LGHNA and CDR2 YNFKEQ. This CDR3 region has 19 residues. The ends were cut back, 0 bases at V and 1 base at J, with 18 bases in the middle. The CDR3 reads CASSQDLIGGGRNTGELFF. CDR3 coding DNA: TGTGCCAGCAGCCAAGATCTTATTGGGGGGGGCCGGAACACCGGGGAGCTGTTTTTT.

CDR3 DNA: TGTGCCAGTAGTATAAGAATGGATGAGCAGTTCTTC. This encodes CASSIRMDEQFF. The genes are TRBV19 and TRBJ2-1, with D unclear. Trimming pared 2 bases from V and 8 bases from J, leaving 7 bases between. CDR3 length equals 12 residues. Germline assignment: CDR1 LNHDA and CDR2 SQIVND (reference sequence). The whole variable domain, remainder taken from reference TRBV19 and TRBJ2-1, is DGGITQSPKYLFRKEGQNVTLSCEQNLNHDAMYWYRQDPGQGLRLIYYSQIVNDFQKGDIAEGYSVSREKKESFPLTVTSAQKNPTAFYLCASSIRMDEQFFGPGTRLTVL.

CDR3: CASSVVSSTDTQYF. DNA of the CDR3: TGTGCCAGCAGCGTAGTCTCTAGCACAGATACGCAGTATTTT. The chain has TRBV9 and TRBJ2-3, with D uncertain. Germline assignment: CDR1 SGDLS and CDR2 YYNGEE. The CDR3 extends over 14 amino acids. V lost 0 bases and J 0 bases, leaving 5 bases between the germline ends.

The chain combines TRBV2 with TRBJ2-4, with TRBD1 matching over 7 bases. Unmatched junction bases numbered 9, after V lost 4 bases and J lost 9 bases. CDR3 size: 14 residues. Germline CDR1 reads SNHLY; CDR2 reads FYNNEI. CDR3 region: CASSAEWDSAIQYF. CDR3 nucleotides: TGTGCCAGCAGTGCGGAATGGGACAGTGCCATTCAGTACTTC. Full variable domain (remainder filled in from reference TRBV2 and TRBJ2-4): EPEVTQTPSHQVTQMGQEVILRCVPISNHLYFYWYRQILGQKVEFLVSFYNNEISEKSEIFDDQFSVERPDGSNFTLKIRSTKLEDSAMYFCASSAEWDSAIQYFGAGTRLSVL.

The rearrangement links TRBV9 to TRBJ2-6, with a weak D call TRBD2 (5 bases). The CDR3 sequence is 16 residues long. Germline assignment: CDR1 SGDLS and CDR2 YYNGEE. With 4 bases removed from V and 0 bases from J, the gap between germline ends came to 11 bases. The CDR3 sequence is CASSSRRGSGANVLTF. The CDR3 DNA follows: TGTGCCAGCAGCTCTAGACGGGGCTCTGGGGCCAACGTCCTGACTTTC.

The CDR3 reads CASSKGVGNTEAFF. CDR3 DNA sequence: TGTGCCAGCAGCAAGGGGGTGGGGAACACTGAAGCTTTCTTT. J is TRBJ1-1 and V is TRBV7-9; weak D call: TRBD1 (6 bases). Per germline, CDR1 SEHNR and CDR2 FQNEAQ (reference sequence). The CDR3 length is 14 residues. Trimming left V 5 bases short and J 1 base short, with 11 bases between.

CDR3 residues: CASSIQGTGNTIYF. Here the CDR3 DNA reads TGCGCCAGCAGCATACAGGGAACTGGAAACACCATATATTTT. The rearrangement joins TRBV5-1 to TRBJ1-3, with D maybe TRBD1 (6 bases). The CDR3 covers 14 residues. Germline V gene sequence: CDR1 SGHRS, CDR2 YFSETQ. V lost 4 bases and J lost 2, with 10 bases in between.

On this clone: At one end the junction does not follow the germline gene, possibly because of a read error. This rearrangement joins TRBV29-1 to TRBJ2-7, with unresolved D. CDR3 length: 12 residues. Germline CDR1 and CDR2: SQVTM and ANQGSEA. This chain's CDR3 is CSVIRHSHEQYF. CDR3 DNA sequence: TGCAGCGTTATTCGGCACTCCCACGAGCAGTACTTC.

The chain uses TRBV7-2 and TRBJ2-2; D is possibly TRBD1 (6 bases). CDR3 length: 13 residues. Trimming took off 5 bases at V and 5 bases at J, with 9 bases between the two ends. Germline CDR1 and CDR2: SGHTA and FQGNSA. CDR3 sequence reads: CASSLQGTGELFF. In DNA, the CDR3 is TGTGCCAGCAGCCTACAGGGTACCGGGGAGCTGTTTTTT.

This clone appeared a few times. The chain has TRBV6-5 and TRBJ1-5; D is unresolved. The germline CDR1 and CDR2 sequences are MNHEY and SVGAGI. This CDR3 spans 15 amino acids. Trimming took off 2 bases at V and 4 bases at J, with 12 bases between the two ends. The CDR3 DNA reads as TGTGCCAGCAGTTACCCCCCGATTCGAAATCAGCCCCAGCATTTT. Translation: CASSYPPIRNQPQHF.

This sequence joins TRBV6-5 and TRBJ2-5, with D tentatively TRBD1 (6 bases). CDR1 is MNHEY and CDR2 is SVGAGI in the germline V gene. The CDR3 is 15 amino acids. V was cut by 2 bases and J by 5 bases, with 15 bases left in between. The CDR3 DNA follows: TGTGCCAGCAGTTACGTTGGGCAGGGGTTGGAGACCCAGTACTTC. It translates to CASSYVGQGLETQYF.

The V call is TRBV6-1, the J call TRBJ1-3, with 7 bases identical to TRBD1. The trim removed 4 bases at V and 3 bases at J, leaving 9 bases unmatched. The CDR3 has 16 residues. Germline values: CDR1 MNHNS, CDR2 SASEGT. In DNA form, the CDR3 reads TGTGCCAGCAGTGTCGAATACAGGGGCCTTGGAAACACCATATATTTT. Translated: CASSVEYRGLGNTIYF.

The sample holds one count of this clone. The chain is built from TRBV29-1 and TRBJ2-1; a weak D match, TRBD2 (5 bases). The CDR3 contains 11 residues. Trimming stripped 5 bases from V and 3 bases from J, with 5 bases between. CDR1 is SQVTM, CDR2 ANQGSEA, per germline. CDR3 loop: CSVRGYNEQFF. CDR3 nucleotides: TGCAGCGTTCGGGGCTACAATGAGCAGTTCTTC.

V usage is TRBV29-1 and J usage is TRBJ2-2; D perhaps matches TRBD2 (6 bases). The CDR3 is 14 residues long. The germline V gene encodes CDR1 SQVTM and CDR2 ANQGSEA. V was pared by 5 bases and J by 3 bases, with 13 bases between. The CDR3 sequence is CSVLGGGDTGELFF. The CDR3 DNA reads TGCAGCGTTCTTGGAGGAGGGGACACCGGGGAGCTGTTTTTT.

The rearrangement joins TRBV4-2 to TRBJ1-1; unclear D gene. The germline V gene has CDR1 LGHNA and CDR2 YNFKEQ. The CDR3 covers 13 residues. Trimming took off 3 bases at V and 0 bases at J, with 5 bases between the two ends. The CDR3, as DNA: TGTGCCAGCAGCCAGGGAGTGAACACTGAAGCTTTCTTT. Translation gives CASSQGVNTEAFF.

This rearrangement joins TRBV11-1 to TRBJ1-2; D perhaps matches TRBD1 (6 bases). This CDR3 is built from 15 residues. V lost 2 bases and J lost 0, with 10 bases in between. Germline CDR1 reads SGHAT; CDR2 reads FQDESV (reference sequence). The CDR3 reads CASSLTGTSNYGYTF. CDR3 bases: TGTGCCAGCAGCTTAACCGGGACATCTAACTATGGCTACACCTTC. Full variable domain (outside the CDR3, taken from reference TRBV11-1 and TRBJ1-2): EAEVAQSPRYKITEKSQAVAFWCDPISGHATLYWYRQILGQGPELLVQFQDESVVDDSQLPKDRFSAERLKGVDSTLKIQPAELGDSAMYLCASSLTGTSNYGYTFGSGTRLTVV.

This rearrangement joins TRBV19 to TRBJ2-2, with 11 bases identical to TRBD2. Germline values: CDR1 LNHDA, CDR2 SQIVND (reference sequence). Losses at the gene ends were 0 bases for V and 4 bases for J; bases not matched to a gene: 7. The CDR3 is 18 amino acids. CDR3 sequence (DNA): TGTGCCAGTAGTATAGATCCCGTAGCGGGAGGGCGCACCGGGGAGCTGTTTTTT. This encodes CASSIDPVAGGRTGELFF.

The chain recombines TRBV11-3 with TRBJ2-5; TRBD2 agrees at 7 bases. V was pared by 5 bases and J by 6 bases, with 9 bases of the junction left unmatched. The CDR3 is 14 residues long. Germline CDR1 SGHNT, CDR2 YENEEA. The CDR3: CASSRGTGGQTQYF. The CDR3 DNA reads TGTGCCAGCAGCCGGGGGACGGGGGGACAGACCCAGTACTTC.

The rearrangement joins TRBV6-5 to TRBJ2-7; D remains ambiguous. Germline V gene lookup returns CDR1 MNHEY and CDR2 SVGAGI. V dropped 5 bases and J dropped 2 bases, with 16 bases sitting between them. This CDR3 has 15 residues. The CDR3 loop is CASSPTWQVPYEQYF. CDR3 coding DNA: TGTGCCAGCAGTCCCACCTGGCAGGTCCCCTACGAGCAGTACTTC.

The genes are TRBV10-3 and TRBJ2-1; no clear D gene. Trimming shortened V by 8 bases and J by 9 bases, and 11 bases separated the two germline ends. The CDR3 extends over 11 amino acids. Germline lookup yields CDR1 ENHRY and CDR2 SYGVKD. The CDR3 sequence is CAIGRSAEQFF. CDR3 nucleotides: TGTGCCATCGGGCGGTCCGCTGAGCAGTTCTTC.

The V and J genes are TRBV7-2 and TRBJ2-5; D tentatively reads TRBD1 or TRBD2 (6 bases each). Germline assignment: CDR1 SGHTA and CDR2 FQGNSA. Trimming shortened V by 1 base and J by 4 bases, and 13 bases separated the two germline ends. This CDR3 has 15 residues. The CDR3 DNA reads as TGTGCCAGCAGCTTAGTCCCCGGAGGGGGAGAGACCCAGTACTTC. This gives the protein CASSLVPGGGETQYF. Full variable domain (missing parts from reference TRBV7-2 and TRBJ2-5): GAGVSQSPSNKVTEKGKDVELRCDPISGHTALYWYRQSLGQGLEFLIYFQGNSAPDKSGLPSDRFSAERTGGSVSTLTIQRTQQEDSAVYLCASSLVPGGGETQYFGPGTRLLVL.

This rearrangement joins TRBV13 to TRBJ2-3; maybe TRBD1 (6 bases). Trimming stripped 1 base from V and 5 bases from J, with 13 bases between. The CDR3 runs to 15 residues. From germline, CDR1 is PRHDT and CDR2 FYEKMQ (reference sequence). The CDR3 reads CASSLATGFGDTQYF. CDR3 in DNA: TGTGCCAGCAGCTTAGCAACAGGGTTCGGAGATACGCAGTATTTT.

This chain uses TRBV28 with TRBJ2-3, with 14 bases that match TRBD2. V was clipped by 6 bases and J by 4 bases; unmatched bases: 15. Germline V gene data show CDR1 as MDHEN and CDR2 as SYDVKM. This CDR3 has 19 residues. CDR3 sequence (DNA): TGTGCCAGCAGCACTACAGGGTACGGGACTAGCGGGAGACCAGATACGCAGTATTTT. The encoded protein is CASSTTGYGTSGRPDTQYF.

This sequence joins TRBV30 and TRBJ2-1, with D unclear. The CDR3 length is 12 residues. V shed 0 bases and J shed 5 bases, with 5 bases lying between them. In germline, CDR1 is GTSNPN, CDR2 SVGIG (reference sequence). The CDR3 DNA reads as TGTGCCTGGAGTGTTTCTCACAATGAGCAGTTCTTC. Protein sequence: CAWSVSHNEQFF.